The T cell receptor (beta chain) described here comes from a study of identical twins. A universal primer site arose from template switching, and cDNA bore unique molecular identifiers. MiXCR, applied by TCRdb to the 5' RACE reads, yields one record per CDR3 protein. The data contain 400,000 or so distinct CDR3 sequences, approximately 9.1% of them singletons. Only healthy Caucasians were included as donors. The CDR3 contains 12 residues. The V end lost 1 base, the J end lost 9 bases, and 9 bases lay between the germline ends. CDR1 and CDR2 (germline): SGHTA, FQGNSA. V gene TRBV7-2 combines with J gene TRBJ2-5; D remains unclear. The sequencing sample was made of naive T cells sorted from blood. The sequence was obtained from a woman aged 50 to 60 in good health. The CDR3, as DNA: TGTGCCAGCAGCTTAGGCCGGCGATCCCAGTACTTC. Translated, it gives CASSLGRRSQYF. The full variable domain, its missing parts supplied by reference TRBV7-2 and TRBJ2-5, is GAGVSQSPSNKVTEKGKDVELRCDPISGHTALYWYRQSLGQGLEFLIYFQGNSAPDKSGLPSDRFSAERTGGSVSTLTIQRTQQEDSAVYLCASSLGRRSQYFGPGTRLLVL.